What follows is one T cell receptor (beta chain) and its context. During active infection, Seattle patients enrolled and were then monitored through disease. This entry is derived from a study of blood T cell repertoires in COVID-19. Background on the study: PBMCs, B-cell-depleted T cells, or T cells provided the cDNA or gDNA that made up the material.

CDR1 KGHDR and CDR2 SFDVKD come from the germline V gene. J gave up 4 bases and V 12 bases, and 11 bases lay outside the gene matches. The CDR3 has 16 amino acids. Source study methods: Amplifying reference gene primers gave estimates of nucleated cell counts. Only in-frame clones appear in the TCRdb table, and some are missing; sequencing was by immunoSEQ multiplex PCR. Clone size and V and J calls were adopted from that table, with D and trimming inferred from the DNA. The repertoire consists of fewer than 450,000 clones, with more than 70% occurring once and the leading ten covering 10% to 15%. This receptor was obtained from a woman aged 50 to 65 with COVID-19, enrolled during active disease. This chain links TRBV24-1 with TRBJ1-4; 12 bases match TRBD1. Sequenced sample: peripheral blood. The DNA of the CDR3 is TGTGCCCCCCCTCGGGACAGGGGGCTGGGTAATGAAAAACTGTTTTTT. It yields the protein CAPPRDRGLGNEKLFF.